A single TCR beta chain is shown here with its context. Its antigen is still unknown. No much larger clonotype is one base removed from it; base qualities were not supplied. These data are taken from a study of T cell responses to AZD1222 COVID-19 vaccine (dated by TCRdb to about 2021). Study-level background: AZD1222 recipients whose second dose came at about 4 weeks and those whose second dose came at about 12 weeks were combined into one group, since spike-specific TCR depth and breadth did not differ between the two schedules. A total of approximately 240 trial participants underwent TCR sequencing, of whom about 210 had received two doses of AZD1222 and around 25 had received two doses of the MenACWY control vaccine. Trial participants were enrolled by age into subgroups of 18-55, 56-69 and 70-plus years, and around 150, 28 and 57 TCR-sequenced participants, respectively, were included in these subgroups.

What the authors observed across the whole study: Because no day 14 peak-response samples were available, the repertoires could be characterized only after the peak T cell response. Participants were mostly white British, with more females than males. The authors suggested clonal diversity may have been underestimated. Reportedly, close to half of the unique spike-specific TCRs recognized epitopes lying outside the regions that are mutated in the B.1.351 and B.1.1.7 variants. In the small 56-69-year group, the increase in depth fell short of significance, most likely because of low power. Conclusions about previously exposed vaccinees were limited because only a handful of AZD1222 recipients were SARS-CoV-2 seropositive at baseline. Vaccine-associated CD4 TCRs spanned the whole spike protein, with dominant responses in regions 160-218 and 743-854. A significant rise in spike-specific TCR breadth and depth was observed after two AZD1222 doses relative to day 0 and relative to MenACWY recipients.

The time point label here, explained by the study, means: baseline before first vaccination. Samples from vaccinated people were obtained from the UK trials COV001 and COV002, which included a single-blind randomized controlled phase 2/3 trial of AZD1222 (ChAdOx1 nCoV-19) in healthy adults. Trial participant PBMC samples were collected at day 0 and day 28 after the second dose for TCRbeta chain sequencing. The CDR3 regions of human TCRbeta chains were analyzed by immunosequencing. Per the source publication's procedure: Repertoire TCRs were matched against a reference library of SARS-CoV-2-specific TCRs generated with the MIRA antigen-specificity platform. Breadth was defined as the fraction of unique TCRs that were SARS-CoV-2-associated, and depth was defined as the fraction of total T cells that were SARS-CoV-2-associated. Each spike-specific TCR was assigned to its reactive spike region and to a CD4 or CD8 class using the MIRA data. Log10-transformed breadth and depth values were compared by one-way ANOVA with Sidak's multiple comparisons tests. Entries here come from immuneACCESS through TCRdb and include only in-frame sequences with V and J called. Some clones fail to appear in such tables; in the studies checked, an unresolved V gene covers under half of the shortfall, and the cause of the remainder is unknown. The DNA gave D and trimming, while V, J and clone size come from that table. Across this sample there are approximately 170,000 clones, with around 90% seen only once. The ten largest clonotypes hold around 1.7% of the sample.

This TCR was sampled from an adult in good health. The sample consisted of peripheral blood, taken on day 0 of AZD1222 vaccination.

The DNA reads as follows: TGTGCCAGCAGCCCCCTTCACAGGGGGCCTTCCGTGAACACTGAAGCTTTCTTT. Protein translation: CASSPLHRGPSVNTEAFF. This receptor chain uses TRBV3-1 (or the pseudogene TRBV3-2) and TRBJ1-1, with TRBD1 matching 9 junction bases. From the cysteine up to the phenylalanine, the CDR3 has a length of 18 residues. Just CDR3 DNA is preserved here, 54 bases in frame from base 1. The germline V gene (reference sequence) provides CDR1 LGHDT and CDR2 YNNKEL. V is trimmed back by 4 bases and J by 0 bases, and the junction contains 12 bases that no gene match accounts for.